This T cell receptor beta chain was sequenced for a study of spatial heterogeneity in lung cancer (dated by TCRdb to about 2019). Concerning the study at large: More beta-chain than alpha-chain transcripts were consistently detected, likely reflecting higher beta-chain transcript abundance. The study quantitatively compared TCR alpha and beta repertoires across multiple tumor regions, matched nontumor lung and blood in non-small cell lung cancer. Nonsynonymous mutation counts, determined by whole-exome sequencing of tumor tissue, were related to features of the TCR repertoire. Both alpha and beta chains were TCR-sequenced in 220 or so tumor regions, approximately 68 matched nontumor lung samples and over 55 PBMC samples obtained at surgery. In the raw uncorrected reads, each unique combination of TCR and UMI appeared on average more than ten times.

The library was generated by 5' RACE. The reads were generated on a NextSeq 500. In the TCR library protocol, a unique molecular identifier was attached to each TCR cDNA molecule so that PCR and sequencing errors could be corrected. Regarding the original processing steps: Decombinator tools were used for TCR identification, UMI-based error correction and CDR3 extraction. Expanded TCRs were defined as those above a frequency of 2 per 1,000, corresponding to the top 1% of the tumor frequency distribution. Renyi diversity was calculated using the R vegan package after each repertoire was subsampled 100 times to 5,000 TCRs. CDR3 similarity networks were constructed using string-kernel similarity of amino acid triplets, with links drawn between CDR3s whose pairwise similarity was above 0.82. TCRdb ran its own pipeline on the public reads, namely fastp trimming at Q25 and MiXCR clone calling, and kept in-frame beta chains. Entries that share a CDR3 protein sequence are merged under the most common genes and DNA. In this record, the V and J calls reflect TCRdb's handling and not the investigators' own analysis. Here the sample has about 22,000 distinct CDR3 sequences; approximately 6.2% occur a single time. Of the sample, about 32% falls within the top ten clones.

From cysteine to phenylalanine, the CDR3 is 16 amino acids long. Of all the DNA, just the CDR3 is kept, 48 bases in frame from base 1. The germline ends are 17 bases apart after V is trimmed by 5 bases and J by 1 base. The germline V gene (reference sequence) yields LGHDT for CDR1 and YNNKEL for CDR2. This clonotype has a count of ten or more. Its antigen target is currently unknown. Base qualities are not at hand, and no much larger clone is one base apart. Study-wide conclusions, independent of this receptor: Ubiquitous expanded tumor TCRs were found in blood more often at tumor resection than at routine follow-up. Additional single-cell paired TCR alpha and beta sequencing was considered necessary to confirm, at a functional level, the hypothesis that regional TCRs recognize regional mutations.

The meaning of the sample's time point label: sample taken at primary tumor resection. The donors were 70 or so patients from the lung TRACERx cohort who had early-stage, untreated non-small cell lung cancer. TCR sequencing used whole RNA extracted from tumor and nontumor lung tissue, or from cryopreserved PBMC samples, without cell sorting. Patients were selected for TCR sequencing only if sufficient RNA was available from at least two tumor regions. This specimen consisted of PBMCs, obtained at surgery. The chain employs TRBV3-1 and TRBJ2-5; the D gene is unclear. The TCR comes from a male donor with early-stage non-small cell lung cancer. The CDR3 region: CASSRELSALQETQYF. The DNA sequence is TGTGCCAGCAGCAGGGAACTCAGTGCGCTCCAAGAGACCCAGTACTTC.